Each of the 3 T cell receptor beta chains below was sequenced from the same sample in a study of blood T cell repertoires in COVID-19. Using immunoSEQ multiplex PCR, the repertoire was profiled, and TCRdb retains in-frame clones only, with some absent. Among about 370,000 clones listed, roughly nine tenths were seen once. Sequenced input: PBMCs or T cells enriched from blood (not recorded which). The source is a woman between 40 and 55 years old who had been exposed to COVID-19.

The genes are TRBV10-2 and TRBJ1-4, with 9 bases fitting TRBD1. This CDR3 has 18 amino acids. With V trimmed by 4 bases and J by 5 bases, 14 bases remained unmatched. CDR1 is WSHSY, CDR2 SAAADI, per germline. The CDR3 sequence is CASSATGTGRQLNEKLFF. In nucleotides, the CDR3 is TGCGCCAGCAGTGCCACCGGGACAGGGCGTCAACTAAATGAAAAACTGTTTTTT.

The chain's CDR3 is CASSPGLGRNDEQYF. The CDR3 coding sequence is TGTGCCAGCAGCCCCGGACTAGGACGGAATGACGAGCAGTACTTC. The V and J genes are TRBV5-4 and TRBJ2-7; TRBD2 matches at 7 bases. The CDR3 extends over 15 amino acids. V was clipped by 4 bases and J by 5 bases; unmatched bases: 12. The V gene's germline CDR1 is SGHNT and CDR2 YYREEE (reference sequence).

The chain is built from TRBV6-5 and TRBJ2-3; D possibly corresponds to TRBD1 (6 bases). Trimming shortened V by 6 bases and J by 11 bases, and 18 bases separated the two germline ends. This CDR3 is 13 amino acids long. Germline V gene sequence: CDR1 MNHEY, CDR2 SVGAGI. The CDR3 bases are TGTGCCAGCAGGGCCTCGACAGGTAGTGGGCAGTATTTT. Amino acids: CASRASTGSGQYF.